This T cell receptor beta chain comes out of a study of blood T cell repertoires in COVID-19. The table came from immunoSEQ multiplex PCR; TCRdb's copy has only in-frame clones and leaves some out. The sample lists fewer than 200,000 clones; 75% to 85% were seen once. Trimming cost V 6 bases and J 1 base, with 12 bases left between them. The CDR3 spans 14 residues. Germline-derived CDR1 and CDR2 are SGHAT and FQNNGV. The sequenced sample was PBMCs or T cells enriched from blood (not recorded which). The rearrangement uses TRBV11-2 and TRBJ1-1, with D possibly matching TRBD1 (5 bases). The clonotype originates from a man in his forties or fifties who had recovered from COVID-19. CDR3 sequence reads: CASRPLDRNTEAFF. CDR3 nucleotide sequence: TGTGCCAGCAGGCCTCTAGACAGGAACACTGAAGCTTTCTTT.